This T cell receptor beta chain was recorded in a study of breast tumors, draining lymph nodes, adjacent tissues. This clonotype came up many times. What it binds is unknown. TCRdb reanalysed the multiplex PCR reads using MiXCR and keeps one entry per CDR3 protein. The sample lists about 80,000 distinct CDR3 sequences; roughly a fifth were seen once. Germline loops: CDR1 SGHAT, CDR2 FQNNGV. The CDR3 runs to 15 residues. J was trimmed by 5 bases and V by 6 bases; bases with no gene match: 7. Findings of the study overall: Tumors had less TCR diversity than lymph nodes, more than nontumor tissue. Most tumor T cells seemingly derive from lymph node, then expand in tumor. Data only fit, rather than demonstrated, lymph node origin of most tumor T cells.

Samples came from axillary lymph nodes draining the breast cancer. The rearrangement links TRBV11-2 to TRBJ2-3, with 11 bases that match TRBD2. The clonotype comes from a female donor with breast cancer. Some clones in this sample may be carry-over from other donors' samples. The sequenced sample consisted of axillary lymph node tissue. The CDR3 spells CASSSLAGAGDTQYF. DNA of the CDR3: TGTGCCAGCAGTTCACTAGCGGGAGCGGGAGATACGCAGTATTTT.